Below, 15 T cell receptor beta chains from the same sample are listed, as sequenced in a study of T cell repertoires in cytomegalovirus infection. TCRdb reprocessed the reads with MiXCR, giving one entry per CDR3 protein. Here the sample spans approximately 290,000 distinct CDR3 sequences, about 23% being singletons. Material for sequencing was PBMCs. These receptors all stem from a human donor in good health (CMV status not recorded). Some clones in this sample may be carry-over from other donors' samples.

This clonotype was recorded a few times. The chain joins TRBV2 to TRBJ1-1; tentative D call: TRBD1 (6 bases). Deletions cut 5 bases from V and 4 bases from J, with 20 bases between. The CDR3 runs to 16 residues. Germline values: CDR1 SNHLY, CDR2 FYNNEI. CDR3 residues: CASSRVALQGSTEAFF. CDR3 coding DNA: TGTGCCAGCAGTCGAGTCGCCTTACAGGGCTCCACTGAAGCTTTCTTT.

The chain links TRBV20-1 to TRBJ2-5; TRBD1 matches 9 bases. Germline CDR1 reads DFQATT; CDR2 reads SNEGSKA (reference sequence). After removal of 0 bases from V and 2 bases from J, the junction contained 1 base not matched to a gene. The CDR3 runs 14 residues. In DNA form, the CDR3 reads TGCAGTGCTAGAGATGGGACAGGGCAAGAGACCCAGTACTTC. Translating it yields CSARDGTGQETQYF.

The V call is TRBV5-1, the J call TRBJ2-5, with D hard to call. Deletions cut 7 bases from V and 5 bases from J, with 15 bases between. Germline CDR1 reads SGHRS; CDR2 reads YFSETQ. The CDR3 loop spans 13 amino acids. CDR3 in DNA: TGCGCCAGCCATCTCAGTACCGGGGAGACCCAGTACTTC. Its translation: CASHLSTGETQYF.

This clonotype has just a few counts. The gene calls are TRBV10-3 and TRBJ2-3, with 11 bases matching TRBD2. The V gene's germline CDR1 is ENHRY and CDR2 SYGVKD. The J segment lost 0 bases and the V segment lost 5 bases, leaving 1 base of the junction unmatched. The CDR3 extends over 15 amino acids. The CDR3 is CAISPSGGSTDTQYF. The DNA of the CDR3 is TGTGCCATCAGTCCTAGCGGGGGGAGCACAGATACGCAGTATTTT.

This clonotype was found once. The genes are TRBV12-3 or TRBV12-4 and TRBJ2-2; 10 bases align to TRBD2. This CDR3 contains 15 residues. The J segment lost 4 bases and the V segment lost 4 bases, leaving 3 bases of the junction unmatched. The CDR3 DNA reads TGTGCCAGCAGTTCTCTAGCGGGGGTCACCGGGGAGCTGTTTTTT. Amino acids: CASSSLAGVTGELFF.

This clonotype occurred many times. The V gene is TRBV11-2, the J gene TRBJ2-3, with 14 nucleotides matching TRBD2. V gave up 4 bases and J gave up 2 bases; unmatched junction bases: 11. The V gene's germline CDR1 is SGHAT and CDR2 FQNNGV. There are 19 residues in the CDR3. The CDR3 reads CASSSWTSGRRRDTDTQYF. CDR3 nucleotides: TGTGCCAGCAGCTCGTGGACTAGCGGGAGGCGTCGTGACACAGATACGCAGTATTTT.

This chain uses TRBV6-5 with TRBJ2-5, with 9 positions matching TRBD1. V gave up 8 bases and J gave up 2 bases; unmatched junction bases: 9. The germline V gene has CDR1 MNHEY and CDR2 SVGAGI. The CDR3 is 15 amino acids. The CDR3 sequence is CASRPGQGVQETQYF. The CDR3 nucleotides are TGTGCCAGCCGTCCGGGACAGGGAGTTCAAGAGACCCAGTACTTC.

This clonotype has at least ten counts. This chain joins TRBV12-5 and TRBJ1-1; D not certain. V shed 4 bases and J shed 0 bases, with 9 bases lying between them. The CDR3 is made up of 14 amino acids. Germline V CDR1 and CDR2: LGHNT, FRNRAP. The CDR3 loop reads CASGSGNLNTEAFF. The CDR3 coding sequence is TGTGCTAGTGGTTCGGGGAATTTGAACACTGAAGCTTTCTTT.

This clonotype has more than one count but fewer than ten. The chain carries TRBV10-3 and TRBJ2-7; 8 bases are shared with TRBD2. The CDR3 runs to 15 residues. CDR1 ENHRY and CDR2 SYGVKD come from the germline V gene. V lost 3 bases to trimming and J lost 6 bases; unmatched junction nucleotides: 10. The CDR3 protein is CAISDRAGGEGEQYF. CDR3 sequence (DNA): TGTGCCATCAGTGATCGGGCGGGAGGAGAGGGCGAGCAGTACTTC.

As DNA, the CDR3 is TGCAGTGGCTCCGGGACAACTAGCACAGATACGCAGTATTTT. It translates to CSGSGTTSTDTQYF. The chain combines TRBV20-1 with TRBJ2-3; D is possibly TRBD1 (6 bases). The germline CDR1 and CDR2 sequences are DFQATT and SNEGSKA (reference sequence). CDR3 length: 14 residues. Deletions cut 7 bases from V and 0 bases from J, with 14 bases between.

This clonotype was detected only a few times. V is TRBV4-3 and J is TRBJ2-1; a weak D match, TRBD2 (6 bases). The germline V gene encodes CDR1 LGHNA and CDR2 YSLEER. There are 13 residues in the CDR3. V lost 1 base, J lost 13 bases, and 14 bases lay in between. Written as DNA, the CDR3 is TGCGCCAGCAGCCAAGCCCCCCCGGGAGCACAGTTCTTC. The encoded protein is CASSQAPPGAQFF.

This chain uses TRBV20-1 with TRBJ1-2, with no clear D. The V gene lost 0 bases and the J gene lost 5 bases, with 13 bases spanning the gap. Per germline, CDR1 DFQATT and CDR2 SNEGSKA (reference sequence). The CDR3 is made up of 14 amino acids. The CDR3 bases are TGCAGTGCTAGAGACCCCCGGACCCTATATGGCTACACCTTC. Translated, it gives CSARDPRTLYGYTF.

The V and J genes are TRBV29-1 and TRBJ2-3; TRBD1 might be the D (5 bases). The CDR3 spans 13 residues. CDR1 is SQVTM, CDR2 ANQGSEA, per germline. Trimming took 6 bases from V and 2 from J, leaving 12 bases between them. The DNA of the CDR3 is TGCAGCGTCGGACCGGACAACACAGATACGCAGTATTTT. Protein product: CSVGPDNTDTQYF.

In the case of this clonotype: A much more abundant neighbour one base away suggests this may be a read error. The chain carries TRBV7-8 and TRBJ1-2; a weak D match, TRBD1 (5 bases). Deletions cut 7 bases from V and 4 bases from J, with 25 bases between. The CDR3 runs to 17 residues. In germline, CDR1 is SGHVS, CDR2 FQNEAQ. The CDR3 nucleotides are TGTGCCAGCAACATAGACGGGGTGCAGGGAGGAATCTATGGCTACACCTTC. Translating gives CASNIDGVQGGIYGYTF.

The chain joins TRBV6-6 to TRBJ2-7, with D uncertain. V shed 2 bases and J shed 4 bases, with 12 bases lying between them. The germline CDR1 and CDR2 sequences are MNHNY and SVGAGI (reference sequence). The CDR3 contains 14 residues. This CDR3 reads CASSYAAGGYEQYF. CDR3 sequence (DNA): TGTGCCAGCAGTTACGCGGCAGGTGGTTACGAGCAGTACTTC.